The subject of this entry is one T cell receptor (beta chain). Its specificity is unknown. Clones were sequenced by immunoSEQ multiplex PCR, and TCRdb holds only the in-frame ones, with some missing. Here the sample spans approximately 60,000 clones, roughly 91% being singletons. The entry originates in a study of OX40 agonist ivuxolimab in advanced cancers. Findings of the study overall: CD8+ T cells showed, on average, more clonal expansion than CD4+ cells.

The source material was CD4+ or CD8+ T cells sorted from blood, sampled in a trial of the OX40 agonist ivuxolimab. The receptor comes from an adult with an advanced solid tumor such as melanoma, head and neck, liver or kidney cancer.

CDR3 DNA: TGTGCCACCTCCTCCCCGGACAGGGCCGGCTCCTACGAGCAGTACTTC. Translating it yields CATSSPDRAGSYEQYF. The chain has TRBV2 and TRBJ2-7, with 8 nucleotides matching TRBD1. The V gene's germline CDR1 is SNHLY and CDR2 FYNNEI. Trimming cost V 10 bases and J 0 bases; bases outside gene matches: 14. The CDR3 has 16 amino acids.